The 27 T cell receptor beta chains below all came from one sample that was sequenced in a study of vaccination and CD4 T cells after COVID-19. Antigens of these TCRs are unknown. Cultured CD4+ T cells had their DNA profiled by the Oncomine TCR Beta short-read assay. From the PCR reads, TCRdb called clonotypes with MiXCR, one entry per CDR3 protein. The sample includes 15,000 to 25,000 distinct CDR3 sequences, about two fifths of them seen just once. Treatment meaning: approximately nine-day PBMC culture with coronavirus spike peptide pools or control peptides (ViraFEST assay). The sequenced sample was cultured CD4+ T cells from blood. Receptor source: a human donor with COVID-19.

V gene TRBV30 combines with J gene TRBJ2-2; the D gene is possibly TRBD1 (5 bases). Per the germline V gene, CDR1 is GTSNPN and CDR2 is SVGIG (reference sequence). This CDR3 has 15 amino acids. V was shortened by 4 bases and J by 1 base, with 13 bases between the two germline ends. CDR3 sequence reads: CAWKGADKNTGELFF. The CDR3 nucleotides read TGTGCCTGGAAGGGCGCGGACAAGAACACCGGGGAGCTGTTTTTT.

CDR3 DNA sequence: TGTGCCAGCAGTGAAACCAGGGGCTATGGCTACACCTTC. It specifies CASSETRGYGYTF. V gene TRBV6-1 combines with J gene TRBJ1-2; TRBD1 is a possible D gene (6 bases). The germline V gene encodes CDR1 MNHNS and CDR2 SASEGT. CDR3 length equals 13 residues. V lost 2 bases to trimming and J lost 4 bases, with 8 bases between them.

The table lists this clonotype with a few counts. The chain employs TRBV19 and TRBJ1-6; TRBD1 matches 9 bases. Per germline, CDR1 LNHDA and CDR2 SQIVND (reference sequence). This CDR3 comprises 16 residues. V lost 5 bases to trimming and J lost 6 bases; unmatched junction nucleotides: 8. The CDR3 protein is CASSPYRGQGNSPLHF. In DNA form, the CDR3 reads TGTGCCAGTAGTCCCTACAGGGGGCAGGGTAATTCACCCCTCCACTTT.

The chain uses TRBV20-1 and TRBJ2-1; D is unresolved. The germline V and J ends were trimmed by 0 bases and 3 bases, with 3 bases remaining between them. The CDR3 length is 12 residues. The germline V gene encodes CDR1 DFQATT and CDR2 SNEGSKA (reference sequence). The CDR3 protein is CSAREGYNEQFF. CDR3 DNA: TGCAGTGCTAGAGAAGGCTACAATGAGCAGTTCTTC.

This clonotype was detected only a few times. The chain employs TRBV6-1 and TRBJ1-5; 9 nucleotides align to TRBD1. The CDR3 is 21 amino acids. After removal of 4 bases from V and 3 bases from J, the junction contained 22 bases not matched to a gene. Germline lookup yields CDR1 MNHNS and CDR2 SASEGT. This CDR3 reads CASSGLAPGQGVGGVNQPQHF. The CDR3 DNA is TGTGCCAGCAGTGGGTTGGCGCCGGGACAGGGTGTCGGTGGTGTCAATCAGCCCCAGCATTTT.

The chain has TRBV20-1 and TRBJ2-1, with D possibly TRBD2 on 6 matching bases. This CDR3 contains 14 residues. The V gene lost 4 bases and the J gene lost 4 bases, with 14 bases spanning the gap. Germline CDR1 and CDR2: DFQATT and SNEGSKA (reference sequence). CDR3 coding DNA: TGCAGTGCTAATAGGGCGGGGCCGTACAATGAGCAGTTCTTC. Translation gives CSANRAGPYNEQFF.

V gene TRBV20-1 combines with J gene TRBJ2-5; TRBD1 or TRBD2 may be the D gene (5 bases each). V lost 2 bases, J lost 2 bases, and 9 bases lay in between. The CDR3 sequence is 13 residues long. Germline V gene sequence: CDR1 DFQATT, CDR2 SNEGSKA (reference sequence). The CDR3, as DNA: TGCAGTGCTAGATCGGGACCACAAGAGACCCAGTACTTC. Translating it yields CSARSGPQETQYF.

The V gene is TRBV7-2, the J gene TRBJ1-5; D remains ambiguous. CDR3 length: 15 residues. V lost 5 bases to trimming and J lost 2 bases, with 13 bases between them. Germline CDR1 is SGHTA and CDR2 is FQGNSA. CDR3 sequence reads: CASSEGLWGNQPQHF. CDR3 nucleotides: TGTGCCAGCAGCGAAGGGTTGTGGGGCAATCAGCCCCAGCATTTT. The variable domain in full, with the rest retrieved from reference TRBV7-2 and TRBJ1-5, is GAGVSQSPSNKVTEKGKDVELRCDPISGHTALYWYRQSLGQGLEFLIYFQGNSAPDKSGLPSDRFSAERTGGSVSTLTIQRTQQEDSAVYLCASSEGLWGNQPQHFGDGTRLSIL.

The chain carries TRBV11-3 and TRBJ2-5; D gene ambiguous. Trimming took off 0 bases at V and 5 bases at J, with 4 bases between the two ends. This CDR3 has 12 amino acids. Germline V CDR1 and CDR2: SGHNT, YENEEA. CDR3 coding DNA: TGTGCCAGCAGCTTAGATCATGAGACCCAGTACTTC. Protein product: CASSLDHETQYF.

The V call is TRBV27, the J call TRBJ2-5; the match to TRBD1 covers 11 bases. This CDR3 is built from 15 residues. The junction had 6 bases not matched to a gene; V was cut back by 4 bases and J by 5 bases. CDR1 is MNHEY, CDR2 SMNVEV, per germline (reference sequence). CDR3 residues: CASSSGTGGVETQYF. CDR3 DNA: TGTGCCAGCAGTTCCGGGACAGGGGGTGTGGAGACCCAGTACTTC.

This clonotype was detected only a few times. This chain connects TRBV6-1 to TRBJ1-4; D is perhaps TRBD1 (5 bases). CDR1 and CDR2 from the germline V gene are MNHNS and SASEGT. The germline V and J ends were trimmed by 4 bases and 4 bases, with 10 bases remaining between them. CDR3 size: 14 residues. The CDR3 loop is CASSADSRNEKLFF. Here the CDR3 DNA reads TGTGCCAGCAGTGCTGACAGTCGTAATGAAAAACTGTTTTTT.

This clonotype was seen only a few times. The CDR3 coding sequence is TGTGCCAGCAGCTTTAGTGGAGGCTCCAATGAGCAGTTCTTC. Amino acid sequence: CASSFSGGSNEQFF. This chain uses TRBV7-3 with TRBJ2-1; possible D gene TRBD2, 5 bases. Trimming shortened V by 3 bases and J by 6 bases, and 12 bases separated the two germline ends. CDR3 length equals 14 residues. CDR1 is SGHTA and CDR2 is FQGTGA in the germline V gene.

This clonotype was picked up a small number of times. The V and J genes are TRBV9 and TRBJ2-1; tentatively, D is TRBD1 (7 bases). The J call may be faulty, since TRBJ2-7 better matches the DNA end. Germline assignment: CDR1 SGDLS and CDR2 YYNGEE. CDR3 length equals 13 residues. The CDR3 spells CATSRGTAYEQYF. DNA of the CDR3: TGTGCCACCTCTCGGGGGACAGCTTACGAGCAGTACTTC.

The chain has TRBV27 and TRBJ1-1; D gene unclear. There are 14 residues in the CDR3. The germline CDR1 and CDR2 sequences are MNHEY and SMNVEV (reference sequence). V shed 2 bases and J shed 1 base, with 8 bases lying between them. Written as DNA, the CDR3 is TGTGCCAGCAGTTTAGAGGTAGGGAACACTGAAGCTTTCTTT. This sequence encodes CASSLEVGNTEAFF.

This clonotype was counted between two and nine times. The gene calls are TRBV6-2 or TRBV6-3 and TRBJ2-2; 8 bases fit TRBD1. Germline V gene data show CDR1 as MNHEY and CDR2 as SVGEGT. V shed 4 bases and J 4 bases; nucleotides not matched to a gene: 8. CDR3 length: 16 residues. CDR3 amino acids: CASSSRTGLGTGELFF. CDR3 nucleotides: TGTGCCAGCAGTTCCCGGACAGGGTTGGGCACCGGGGAGCTGTTTTTT.

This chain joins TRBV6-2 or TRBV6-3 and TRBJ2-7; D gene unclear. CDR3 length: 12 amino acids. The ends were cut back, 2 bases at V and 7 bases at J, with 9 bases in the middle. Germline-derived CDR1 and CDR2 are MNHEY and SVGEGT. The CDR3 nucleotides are TGTGCCAGCAGTTACGGTCAGTTGGAGCAGTACTTC. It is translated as CASSYGQLEQYF.

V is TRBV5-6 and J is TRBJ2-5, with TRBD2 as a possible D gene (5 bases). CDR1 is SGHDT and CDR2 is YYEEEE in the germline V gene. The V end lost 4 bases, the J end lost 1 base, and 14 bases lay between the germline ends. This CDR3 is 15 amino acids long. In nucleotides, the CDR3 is TGTGCCAGCAGCCCGCTCCCCGGGGTCCAAGAGACCCAGTACTTC. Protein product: CASSPLPGVQETQYF.

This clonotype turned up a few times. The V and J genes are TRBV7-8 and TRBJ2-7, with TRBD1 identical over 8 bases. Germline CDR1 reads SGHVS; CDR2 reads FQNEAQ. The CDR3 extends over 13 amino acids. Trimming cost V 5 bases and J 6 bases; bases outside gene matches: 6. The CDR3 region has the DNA TGTGCCAGCAGCGAAGGACAGGGCCTCGAGCAGTACTTC. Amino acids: CASSEGQGLEQYF. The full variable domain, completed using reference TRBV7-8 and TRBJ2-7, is GAGVSQSPRYKVAKRGQDVALRCDPISGHVSLFWYQQALGQGPEFLTYFQNEAQLDKSGLPSDRFFAERPEGSVSTLKIQRTQQEDSAVYLCASSEGQGLEQYFGPGTRLTVT.

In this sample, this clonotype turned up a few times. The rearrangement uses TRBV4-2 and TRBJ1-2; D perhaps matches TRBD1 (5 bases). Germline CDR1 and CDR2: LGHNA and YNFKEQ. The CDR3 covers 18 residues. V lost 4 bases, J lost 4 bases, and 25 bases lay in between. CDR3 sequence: CASSRPPGGTDPIYGYTF. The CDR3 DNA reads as TGTGCCAGCAGCCGCCCGCCCGGCGGGACGGACCCAATCTATGGCTACACCTTC.

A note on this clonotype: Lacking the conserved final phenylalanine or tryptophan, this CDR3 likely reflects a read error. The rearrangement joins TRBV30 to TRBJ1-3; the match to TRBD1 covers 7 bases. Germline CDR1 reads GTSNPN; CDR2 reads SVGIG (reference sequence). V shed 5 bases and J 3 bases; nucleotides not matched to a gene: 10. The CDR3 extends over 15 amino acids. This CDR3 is CAWRAEGQLGNTIYS. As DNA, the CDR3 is TGTGCCTGGCGGGCGGAGGGACAGCTTGGAAACACCATATATTCT.

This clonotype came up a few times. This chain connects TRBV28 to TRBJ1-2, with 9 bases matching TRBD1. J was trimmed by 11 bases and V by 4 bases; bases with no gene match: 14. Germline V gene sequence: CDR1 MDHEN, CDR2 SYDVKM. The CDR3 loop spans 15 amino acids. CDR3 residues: CASSSAGTGLYDYTF. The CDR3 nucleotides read TGTGCCAGCAGTTCGGCCGGGACAGGGTTATATGATTACACCTTC.

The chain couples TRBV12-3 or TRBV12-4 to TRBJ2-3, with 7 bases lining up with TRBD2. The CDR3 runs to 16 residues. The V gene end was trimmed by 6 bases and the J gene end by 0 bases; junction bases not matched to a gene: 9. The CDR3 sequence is CASSRIAGPSTDTQYF. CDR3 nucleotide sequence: TGTGCCAGCAGCCGAATAGCGGGCCCGAGCACAGATACGCAGTATTTT.

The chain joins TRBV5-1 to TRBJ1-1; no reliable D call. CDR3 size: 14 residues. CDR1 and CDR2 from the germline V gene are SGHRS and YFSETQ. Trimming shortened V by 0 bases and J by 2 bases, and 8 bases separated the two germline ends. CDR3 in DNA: TGCGCCAGCAGCTTGGCGGCGGTTAACACTGAAGCTTTCTTT. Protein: CASSLAAVNTEAFF.

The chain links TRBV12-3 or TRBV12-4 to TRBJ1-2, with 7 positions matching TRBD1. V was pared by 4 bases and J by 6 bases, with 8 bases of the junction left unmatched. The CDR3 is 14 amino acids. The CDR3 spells CASSSYRGGDGYTF. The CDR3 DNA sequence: TGTGCCAGCAGTTCTTACAGGGGTGGCGATGGCTACACCTTC.

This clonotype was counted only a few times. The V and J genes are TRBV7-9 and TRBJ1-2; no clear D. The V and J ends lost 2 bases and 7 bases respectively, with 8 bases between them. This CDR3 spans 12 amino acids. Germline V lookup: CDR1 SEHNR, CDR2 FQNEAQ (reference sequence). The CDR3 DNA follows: TGTGCCAGCAGCTTACCCGGGCTTGGCTACACCTTC. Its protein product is CASSLPGLGYTF.

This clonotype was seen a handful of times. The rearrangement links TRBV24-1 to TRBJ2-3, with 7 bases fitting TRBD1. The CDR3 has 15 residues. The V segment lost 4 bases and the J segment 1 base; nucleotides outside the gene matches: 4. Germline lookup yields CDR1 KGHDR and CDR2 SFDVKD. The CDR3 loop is CATSEAGQGTDTQYF. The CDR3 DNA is TGTGCCACCAGTGAAGCCGGACAGGGCACAGATACGCAGTATTTT.

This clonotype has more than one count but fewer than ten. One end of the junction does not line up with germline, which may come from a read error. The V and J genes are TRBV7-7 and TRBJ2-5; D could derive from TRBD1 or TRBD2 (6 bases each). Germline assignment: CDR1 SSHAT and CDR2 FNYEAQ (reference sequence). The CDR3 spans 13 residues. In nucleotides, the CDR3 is TGTGCTAGCAGCCGGGGGCGTGGGGAGACCCAGTACTTC. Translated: CASSRGRGETQYF.